Listed below are T cell receptor beta chains from one sample, sequenced in a study of CD8+ T cells in alopecia areata. Measured with immunoSEQ multiplex PCR; TCRdb has only the in-frame clones, and not every one. The sample includes hundreds of thousands of clones, 57% of them seen just once. The sequencing here drew on CD4+ T cells sorted from blood, taken at week 0. Receptors originate from a human donor with alopecia areata. CDR3s include the opening cysteine and the closing phenylalanine or tryptophan. The D gene is left open where the match is weak. Only part of the rows carry a size: once, few, many, or a class if the clone is expanded.

j_call v_call d_call clone_size cdr3_aa cdr3_nt
TRBJ2-6 TRBV5-1 NA NA CASSFDSGSGANVLTF TGCGCCAGCAGCTTCGATTCGGGTTCTGGGGCCAACGTCCTGACTTTC
TRBJ2-5 TRBV4-2 TRBD2 few CASSQVLAEGGETQYF TGTGCCAGCAGCCAAGTTCTAGCGGAGGGTGGGGAGACCCAGTACTTC
TRBJ2-1 TRBV6-6 TRBD2 few CASRETSGSYNEQFF TGTGCCAGCAGGGAGACTAGCGGGAGCTACAATGAGCAGTTCTTC
TRBJ2-2 TRBV4-1 NA NA CASSHVYTGELFF TGCGCCAGCAGCCATGTATACACCGGGGAGCTGTTTTTT
TRBJ2-5 TRBV7-9 TRBD1 NA CASSKGTGSISETQYF TGTGCCAGCAGCAAAGGGACAGGGTCCATCTCAGAGACCCAGTACTTC
TRBJ2-4 TRBV6-5 NA NA CASSYDVVSIQYF TGTGCCAGCAGTTACGACGTAGTTAGCATTCAGTACTTC
TRBJ1-1 TRBV30 TRBD1 few CAWSTRGQGTEAFF TGTGCCTGGAGTACACGTGGACAGGGGACTGAAGCTTTCTTT
TRBJ1-2 TRBV30 NA few CAWGLPGAYGYTF TGTGCCTGGGGATTACCGGGAGCCTATGGCTACACCTTC
TRBJ2-5 TRBV7-9 NA NA CASSLGWETQYF TGTGCCAGCAGCTTAGGTTGGGAGACCCAGTACTTC
TRBJ2-7 TRBV6-6 TRBD2 few CASSVTSDYYEQYF TGTGCCAGCAGTGTAACTAGCGATTACTACGAGCAGTACTTC
TRBJ1-5 TRBV10-3 TRBD1 NA CAISERTGHNQPQHF TGTGCCATCAGTGAGCGGACAGGCCACAATCAGCCCCAGCATTTT
TRBJ2-2 TRBV9 NA NA CASSVPRAGGAVLFF TGTGCCAGCAGCGTACCTCGGGCGGGCGGCGCGGTGCTGTTTTTT
TRBJ2-3 TRBV5-1 TRBD1 few CASSMGQGATDTQYF TGCGCCAGCAGCATGGGACAGGGGGCAACAGATACGCAGTATTTT
TRBJ1-4 TRBV7-9 NA NA CASSLDSEKLFF TGTGCCAGCAGCTTAGACAGCGAAAAACTGTTTTTT
TRBJ2-1 TRBV29-1 TRBD2 few CSVGPSGYNEQFF TGCAGCGTTGGGCCTAGCGGCTACAATGAGCAGTTCTTC
TRBJ2-1 TRBV29-1 NA NA CSVERLLSSYNEQFF TGCAGCGTAGAACGACTCCTGAGCTCCTACAATGAGCAGTTCTTC
TRBJ2-7 TRBV5-1 NA NA CASVQFSYEQYF TGCGCTAGCGTCCAGTTCTCCTACGAGCAGTACTTC
TRBJ1-2 TRBV9 TRBD1 NA CASSVVDQGASTYGSYGYTF TGTGCCAGCAGCGTAGTGGATCAGGGGGCCTCGACCTACGGGAGCTATGGCTACACCTTC
TRBJ1-2 TRBV29-1 TRBD1 NA CSAYRGTHYGYTF TGCAGCGCCTACAGGGGGACCCACTATGGCTACACCTTC
TRBJ1-1 TRBV20-1 NA NA CSASSNTEAFF TGCAGTGCGTCCTCGAACACTGAAGCTTTCTTT
TRBJ2-6 TRBV7-3 NA NA CASTFQKGLPALVLTF TGTGCCAGCACCTTCCAAAAAGGACTCCCAGCACTAGTCCTGACTTTC
TRBJ1-6 TRBV27 NA NA CASSWKRTEHSPLHF TGTGCCAGCAGTTGGAAACGGACAGAGCATTCACCCCTCCACTTT
TRBJ2-6 TRBV6-1 TRBD1 NA CASSEIRGQSSGANVLTF TGTGCCAGCAGTGAAATTCGGGGACAGTCCTCTGGGGCCAACGTCCTGACTTTC
TRBJ2-7 TRBV6-5 NA NA CASSYGTNEQYF TGTGCCAGCAGTTACGGAACAAACGAGCAGTACTTC
TRBJ2-1 TRBV30 NA NA CAWSASQNNEQFF TGTGCCTGGAGTGCAAGTCAAAACAATGAGCAGTTCTTC
TRBJ1-5 TRBV6-5 NA NA CASSYYAGAGQPQHF TGTGCCAGCAGTTACTATGCGGGGGCAGGTCAGCCCCAGCATTTT
TRBJ1-2 TRBV4-2 NA NA CASSQGILGWSYGYTF TGTGCCAGCAGCCAAGGCATACTTGGTTGGAGCTATGGCTACACCTTC
TRBJ2-7 TRBV15 TRBD1 once CATSTRTGQSSYEQYF TGTGCCACCAGCACTCGGACAGGTCAAAGCTCCTACGAGCAGTACTTC
TRBJ2-7 TRBV6-5 TRBD1 NA CASTTAGTGAYEQYF TGTGCCAGCACCACCGCCGGGACAGGGGCCTACGAGCAGTACTTC
TRBJ1-1 TRBV9 NA few CASSTGTLPGNTEAFF TGTGCCAGCAGCACCGGCACCCTTCCGGGGAACACTGAAGCTTTCTTT
TRBJ2-1 TRBV5-1 TRBD1 once CASSLRQGHANEQFF TGCGCCAGCAGCCTCCGACAGGGCCACGCCAATGAGCAGTTCTTC
TRBJ2-7 TRBV18 NA NA CASSPLTAEQYF TGTGCCAGCTCACCACTTACCGCCGAGCAGTACTTC
TRBJ1-1 TRBV9 TRBD1 NA CASSRQGNEAFF TGTGCCAGCAGCCGACAGGGGAATGAAGCTTTCTTT
TRBJ2-6 TRBV30 NA NA CAWTPGSGANVLTF TGTGCCTGGACCCCGGGCTCTGGGGCCAACGTCCTGACTTTC
TRBJ1-5 TRBV2 NA NA CASSRTRQGNQPQHF TGTGCCAGCAGTAGAACTCGACAGGGCAATCAGCCCCAGCATTTT
TRBJ2-1 TRBV6-1 NA NA CASRRALYNEQFF TGTGCCAGCAGGAGAGCGTTATACAATGAGCAGTTCTTC
TRBJ2-7 TRBV30 TRBD1 NA CAWSVPHRGSTYEQYF TGTGCCTGGAGTGTACCGCACAGGGGGTCAACCTACGAGCAGTACTTC
TRBJ1-5 TRBV6-5 TRBD1 few CASSLRGPNQPQHF TGTGCCAGCAGCCTCAGGGGGCCCAATCAGCCCCAGCATTTT
TRBJ2-3 TRBV19 TRBD1 NA CASSATGTGSLADTQYF TGTGCCAGTAGCGCGACCGGGACAGGGAGCTTAGCAGATACGCAGTATTTT
TRBJ2-3 TRBV27 NA NA CASSLSRPDTQYF TGTGCCAGCAGCTTATCGAGGCCAGATACGCAGTATTTT
TRBJ2-5 TRBV6-5 NA NA CASSYRQAPETQYF TGTGCCAGCAGTTACCGCCAGGCACCGGAGACCCAGTACTTC
TRBJ2-1 TRBV2 NA NA CASCKGESSYNEQFF TGTGCCAGCTGCAAAGGGGAGAGCTCCTACAATGAGCAGTTCTTC
TRBJ2-1 TRBV7-9 TRBD2 few CASITSGTSRNEQFF TGTGCCAGCATCACCTCCGGGACTAGCAGGAATGAGCAGTTCTTC
TRBJ1-2 TRBV9 NA NA CASSPKAWDTVLYGYTF TGTGCCAGCAGCCCGAAGGCTTGGGACACGGTTCTCTATGGCTACACCTTC
TRBJ1-3 TRBV9 NA NA CASSKGPGNTIYF TGTGCCAGCAGCAAAGGACCCGGAAACACCATATATTTT
TRBJ2-7 TRBV30 TRBD1 NA CAWRDTSDRFYEQYF TGTGCCTGGAGAGACACTTCGGACAGGTTTTACGAGCAGTACTTC
TRBJ2-2 TRBV2 TRBD2 NA CASRGLAGATGELFF TGTGCCAGCAGGGGACTAGCGGGAGCCACCGGGGAGCTGTTTTTT
TRBJ2-7 TRBV16 NA NA CASSQSGSGEQYF TGTGCCAGCAGCCAATCAGGATCGGGGGAGCAGTACTTC